Listed here is a single T cell receptor (beta chain). Antigen unknown. V trimming: 2 bases; J trimming: 8 bases; junction bases outside the gene matches: 8. CDR1 SGHDN and CDR2 FVKESK come from the germline V gene. The CDR3 consists of 15 residues. The entry originates in a study of shared clonotypes between healthy human individuals. Study outcomes and limitations: In general, naive subsets displayed greater estimated richness than memory subsets did. Donor scarcity curtailed the genetic and exposure-history diversity represented herein. Generation probability values for non-shared clonotypes were lower than those for clonotypes shared by all four donors.

Replicate PCRs for sorted subsets used about 200 ng DNA; this equaled 25,000 to 30,000 T cell genomes. The table came from immunoSEQ multiplex PCR; TCRdb's copy has only in-frame clones and leaves some out. Among roughly 700,000 clones listed, about 74% were seen once. The sequencing input was memory CD4+ T cells sorted from blood. The subset: CD45RA-negative fraction. This receptor was identified in a woman in her 30s in good health. J is TRBJ2-1 and V is TRBV14; 8 nucleotides line up with TRBD2. The CDR3 nucleotides are TGTGCCAGCAGCCAACAGGGACTAGTCGTCGATGAGCAGTTCTTC. It specifies CASSQQGLVVDEQFF.